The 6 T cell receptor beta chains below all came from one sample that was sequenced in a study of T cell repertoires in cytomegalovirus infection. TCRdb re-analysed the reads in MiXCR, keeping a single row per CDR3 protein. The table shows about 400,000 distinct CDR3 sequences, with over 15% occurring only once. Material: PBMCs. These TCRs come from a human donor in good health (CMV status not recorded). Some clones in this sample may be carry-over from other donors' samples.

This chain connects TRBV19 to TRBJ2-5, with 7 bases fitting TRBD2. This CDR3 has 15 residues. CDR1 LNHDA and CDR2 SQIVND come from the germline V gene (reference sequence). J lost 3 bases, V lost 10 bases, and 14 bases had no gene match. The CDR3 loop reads CATKRGRLAEETQYF. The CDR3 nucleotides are TGTGCCACCAAACGTGGGAGGCTAGCGGAAGAGACCCAGTACTTC.

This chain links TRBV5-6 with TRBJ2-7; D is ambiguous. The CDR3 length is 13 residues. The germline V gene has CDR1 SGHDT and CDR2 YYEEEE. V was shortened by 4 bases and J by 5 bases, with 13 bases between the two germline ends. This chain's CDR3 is CASSRPWADEQYF. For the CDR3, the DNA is TGTGCCAGCAGCCGTCCCTGGGCGGACGAGCAGTACTTC.

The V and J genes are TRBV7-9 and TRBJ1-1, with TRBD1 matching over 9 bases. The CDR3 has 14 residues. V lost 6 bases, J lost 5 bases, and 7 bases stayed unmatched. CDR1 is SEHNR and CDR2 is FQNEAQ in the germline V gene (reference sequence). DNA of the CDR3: TGTGCCAGCAGGGACCGGGACAGGGTGACTGAAGCTTTCTTT. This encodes CASRDRDRVTEAFF. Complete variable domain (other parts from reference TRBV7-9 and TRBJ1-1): DTGVSQNPRHKITKRGQNVTFRCDPISEHNRLYWYRQTLGQGPEFLTYFQNEAQLEKSRLLSDRFSAERPKGSFSTLEIQRTEQGDSAMYLCASRDRDRVTEAFFGQGTRLTVV.

CDR3 nucleotides: TGTGCCAGCAGGGACAGGGGGGGACAGCCCCAGCATTTT. Translating it yields CASRDRGGQPQHF. The rearrangement links TRBV2 to TRBJ1-5, with 10 bases matching TRBD1. Looked up from germline, CDR1 is SNHLY and CDR2 is FYNNEI. The trim removed 6 bases at V and 7 bases at J, leaving 3 bases unmatched. CDR3 length: 13 amino acids.

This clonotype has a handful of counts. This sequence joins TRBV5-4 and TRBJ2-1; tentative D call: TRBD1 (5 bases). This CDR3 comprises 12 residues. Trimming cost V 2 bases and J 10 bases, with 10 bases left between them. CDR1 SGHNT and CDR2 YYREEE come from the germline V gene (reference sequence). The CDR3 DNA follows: TGTGCCAGCAGCTTTGGATCAGGGGAGCAGTTCTTC. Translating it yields CASSFGSGEQFF.

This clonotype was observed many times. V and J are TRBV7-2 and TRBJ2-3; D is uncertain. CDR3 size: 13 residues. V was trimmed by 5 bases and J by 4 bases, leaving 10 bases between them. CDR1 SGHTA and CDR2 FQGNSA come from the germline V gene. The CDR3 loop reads CASSSRGSDTQYF. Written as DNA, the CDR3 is TGTGCCAGCAGCAGCCGAGGTTCAGATACGCAGTATTTT.